Presented here are 26 T cell receptor beta chains from one specimen sequenced in a study of control samples from healthy donors and cancer patients. Produced via immunoSEQ multiplex PCR; TCRdb's table is partial and in-frame only. The sample lists around 84,000 clones; 70% to 85% were seen once. Specimen: PBMCs. The origin of the receptors is a man aged 55 to 70 with head and neck cancer.

The rearrangement uses TRBV19 and TRBJ2-1, with 12 nucleotides matching TRBD2. The trim removed 5 bases at V and 8 bases at J, leaving 7 bases unmatched. The germline gives CDR1 LNHDA, CDR2 SQIVND (reference sequence). CDR3 size: 15 residues. CDR3 region: CASSERLAGAHEQFF. In DNA form, the CDR3 reads TGTGCCAGTAGTGAACGACTAGCGGGAGCGCATGAGCAGTTCTTC.

This clone turned up a few times. The rearrangement joins TRBV27 to TRBJ1-2; D might be TRBD1 (5 bases). The CDR3 extends over 14 amino acids. With 6 bases removed from V and 6 bases from J, the gap between germline ends came to 17 bases. Per the germline V gene, CDR1 is MNHEY and CDR2 is SMNVEV (reference sequence). The CDR3 DNA sequence: TGTGCCAGCAGGAAAGTCCCAGGGCGGGATGGCTACACCTTC. Residues: CASRKVPGRDGYTF.

The gene calls are TRBV6-5 and TRBJ1-6; D may be TRBD1 (6 bases). The V end lost 1 base, the J end lost 10 bases, and 17 bases lay between the germline ends. Germline V lookup: CDR1 MNHEY, CDR2 SVGAGI. This CDR3 is 16 amino acids long. The CDR3 protein is CASSYWGARVPSPLHF. The CDR3 nucleotides read TGTGCCAGCAGTTACTGGGGGGCCAGGGTGCCATCACCCCTCCACTTT.

The rearrangement links TRBV29-1 to TRBJ2-7; D perhaps matches TRBD1 (6 bases). Looked up from germline, CDR1 is SQVTM and CDR2 is ANQGSEA. This CDR3 is built from 13 residues. V shed 6 bases and J shed 3 bases, with 15 bases lying between them. CDR3 protein: CSVAGARGYEQYF. The CDR3 nucleotides read TGCAGCGTCGCAGGGGCCAGGGGCTACGAGCAGTACTTC.

J is TRBJ2-1 and V is TRBV28, with no clear D. V lost 2 bases and J lost 0, with 11 bases in between. In germline, CDR1 is MDHEN, CDR2 SYDVKM. The CDR3 is made up of 16 amino acids. The CDR3 coding sequence is TGTGCCAGCAGTTTACGCGGTCTTAGCTCCTACAATGAGCAGTTCTTC. It translates to CASSLRGLSSYNEQFF.

This clone was seen once. Here the CDR3 reads CASSKGRDGSSTDTQYF. DNA of the CDR3: TGTGCCAGCAGCAAAGGCAGGGACGGCTCTAGCACAGATACGCAGTATTTT. The chain has TRBV21-1 and TRBJ2-3. TRBV21-1 is designated a pseudogene. This CDR3 contains 17 residues.

V gene TRBV6-5 combines with J gene TRBJ2-2; D remains ambiguous. The germline V gene has CDR1 MNHEY and CDR2 SVGAGI. The CDR3 consists of 13 residues. Between the trimmed V and J ends, which lost 7 bases and 6 bases, there was a span of 12 bases. In DNA, the CDR3 is TGTGCCAGCACCACGAGGCCATCCGGGGAGCTGTTTTTT. Amino acids: CASTTRPSGELFF.

The V gene is TRBV7-6, the J gene TRBJ2-7; TRBD1 aligns across 8 bases. Germline CDR1 reads SGHVS; CDR2 reads FNYEAQ. After removal of 6 bases from V and 4 bases from J, the junction contained 11 bases not matched to a gene. The CDR3 covers 15 residues. Here the CDR3 reads CASSQLLRGRYEQYF. The DNA of the CDR3 is TGTGCCAGCAGTCAACTCCTCAGGGGGCGGTACGAGCAGTACTTC.

The chain links TRBV6-2 or TRBV6-3 to TRBJ2-3; TRBD2 agrees at 9 bases. Germline V CDR1 and CDR2: MNHEY, SVGEGT. V dropped 2 bases and J dropped 1; count of bases not matched to a gene: 19. This CDR3 has 21 amino acids. CDR3 in amino acids: CASSYPSRGGDGYRGTDTQYF. As DNA, the CDR3 is TGTGCCAGCAGTTACCCGTCGCGCGGGGGGGATGGATATCGGGGCACAGATACGCAGTATTTT.

The count of this clone is one. The chain has TRBV5-6 and TRBJ1-6; D unclear. Germline lookup yields CDR1 SGHDT and CDR2 YYEEEE. This CDR3 region has 14 residues. Trimming removed 5 bases from V and 8 bases from J, with 14 bases in between. Here the CDR3 reads CASRPLGIDSPLHF. DNA for the CDR3: TGTGCCAGCAGACCCCTCGGGATAGATTCACCCCTCCACTTT.

This chain uses TRBV2 with TRBJ2-1; 11 nucleotides agree with TRBD2. Germline V lookup: CDR1 SNHLY, CDR2 FYNNEI. There are 15 residues in the CDR3. Unmatched junction bases numbered 5, after V lost 2 bases and J lost 8 bases. The CDR3 reads CASSELAGGLYEQFF. Written as DNA, the CDR3 is TGTGCCAGCAGTGAACTAGCGGGAGGTCTGTATGAGCAGTTCTTC.

The chain couples TRBV5-3 to TRBJ1-4, with D unclear. TRBV5-3 is identified as an open reading frame with a role that is uncertain. This CDR3 contains 15 residues. V shed 2 bases and J shed 4 bases, with 12 bases lying between them. The CDR3 loop is CARSLQSSINEKLFF. CDR3 DNA sequence: TGTGCCAGAAGCTTACAGTCCAGCATTAATGAAAAACTGTTTTTT.

This chain connects TRBV20-1 to TRBJ2-7; D unclear. This CDR3 has 11 amino acids. Looked up from germline, CDR1 is DFQATT and CDR2 is SNEGSKA (reference sequence). The V end was cut by 5 bases, the J end by 2 bases, with 7 bases between. CDR3 DNA: TGCAGTGCTCGACCAGCCTACGAGCAGTACTTC. This codes for CSARPAYEQYF.

CDR3 amino acids: CASSIEYRSKRGTYEQYF. The CDR3 DNA follows: TGTGCCAGTAGTATAGAGTACAGGTCCAAGAGGGGTACCTACGAGCAGTACTTC. The V and J genes are TRBV19 and TRBJ2-7, with D perhaps assigned TRBD1 or TRBD2 (5 bases each). The CDR3 is 18 residues long. The V gene's germline CDR1 is LNHDA and CDR2 SQIVND (reference sequence). Trimming took 0 bases from V and 2 from J, leaving 20 bases between them.

As DNA, the CDR3 is TGTGCCAGCAGCGTAGAAGCGGGAAACTACGAGCAGTACTTC. Amino acid sequence: CASSVEAGNYEQYF. The V call is TRBV9, the J call TRBJ2-7; 7 bases agree with TRBD2. Germline V lookup: CDR1 SGDLS, CDR2 YYNGEE. This CDR3 has 14 amino acids. V gave up 0 bases and J gave up 3 bases; unmatched junction bases: 3.

The chain employs TRBV5-5 and TRBJ1-6; 7 bases are shared with TRBD1. The ends lost 4 bases at V and 0 bases at J; junction bases unmatched: 13. Germline V gives CDR1 SGHKS, CDR2 YYEKEE (reference sequence). The CDR3 spans 19 residues. CDR3: CASSRVRDRQSSYNSPLHF. In nucleotides, the CDR3 is TGTGCCAGCAGCCGGGTTAGGGACAGACAGAGCTCCTATAATTCACCCCTCCACTTT.

The gene calls are TRBV14 and TRBJ1-6; D unresolved. The CDR3 consists of 13 residues. Germline lookup yields CDR1 SGHDN and CDR2 FVKESK. Trimming took 8 bases from V and 10 from J, leaving 15 bases between them. The DNA of the CDR3 is TGTGCCAGCCGGCCCCAGGTTGGGTCACCCCTCCACTTT. This codes for CASRPQVGSPLHF.

This clone appeared once. This sequence joins TRBV19 and TRBJ1-2; 10 bases fit TRBD1. V lost 3 bases, J lost 3 bases, and 4 bases stayed unmatched. CDR3 size: 15 residues. CDR1 is LNHDA and CDR2 is SQIVND in the germline V gene (reference sequence). The chain's CDR3 is CASSIRGTGDYGYTF. The CDR3 coding sequence is TGTGCCAGTAGTATCCGCGGGACAGGGGACTATGGCTACACCTTC.

Details on this clone: At one end the junction does not follow the germline gene, possibly because of a read error. V usage is TRBV29-1 and J usage is TRBJ1-6; TRBD1 might be the D (5 bases). This CDR3 is 13 amino acids long. CDR1 is SQVTM, CDR2 ANQGSEA, per germline. CDR3 protein: CSVATQGRSPPHF. The CDR3 nucleotides read TGCAGCGTTGCAACCCAGGGTCGATCACCCCCCCACTTT.

This chain uses TRBV7-8 with TRBJ2-5, with 7 bases that match TRBD2. V lost 1 base to trimming and J lost 5 bases; unmatched junction nucleotides: 7. The length of the CDR3 is 15 residues. Germline V gene sequence: CDR1 SGHVS, CDR2 FQNEAQ. The CDR3 DNA reads as TGTGCCAGCAGCTTAGGCGGGAGCCACGGGGAGACCCAGTACTTC. Translated, it gives CASSLGGSHGETQYF.

The gene calls are TRBV6-8 and TRBJ1-4, with 7 bases lining up with TRBD1. The germline CDR1 and CDR2 sequences are MNHGY and SAAAGT. V shed 6 bases, J shed 7 bases, and the junction held 8 bases outside the gene matches. This CDR3 comprises 14 residues. The CDR3 here is CASSRQGSGEKLFF. The CDR3, as DNA: TGTGCCAGCAGCCGACAGGGCTCTGGTGAAAAACTGTTTTTT.

This clone showed up just once. The chain joins TRBV28 to TRBJ1-5; a possible D gene is TRBD1 (6 bases). This CDR3 region has 14 residues. CDR1 and CDR2 (germline): MDHEN, SYDVKM. V lost 7 bases and J 5 bases, leaving 15 bases between the germline ends. The CDR3 nucleotides read TGTGCCAGCAACTCCGGGGGGGGCGATCAGCCCCAGCATTTT. This sequence encodes CASNSGGGDQPQHF.

V gene TRBV5-1 combines with J gene TRBJ1-1, with TRBD1 matching 10 bases. In germline, CDR1 is SGHRS, CDR2 YFSETQ. J lost 5 bases, V lost 2 bases, and 6 bases had no gene match. This CDR3 region has 15 residues. The CDR3 sequence is CASSFGQGGLTEAFF. The CDR3 bases are TGCGCCAGCAGCTTCGGACAGGGGGGACTTACTGAAGCTTTCTTT. The whole variable domain, filled in from reference TRBV5-1 and TRBJ1-1, reads KAGVTQTPRYLIKTRGQQVTLSCSPISGHRSVSWYQQTPGQGLQFLFEYFSETQRNKGNFPGRFSGRQFSNSRSEMNVSTLELGDSALYLCASSFGQGGLTEAFFGQGTRLTVV.

The chain employs TRBV11-3 and TRBJ2-2; D is unresolved. Germline CDR1 and CDR2: SGHNT and YENEEA. V was clipped by 5 bases and J by 3 bases, with 13 bases between them. The CDR3 is made up of 15 amino acids. CDR3 residues: CASSPRLGHTGELFF. Here the CDR3 DNA reads TGTGCCAGCAGCCCCCGACTGGGTCACACCGGGGAGCTGTTTTTT. The whole variable domain, filled in from reference TRBV11-3 and TRBJ2-2, reads EAGVVQSPRYKIIEKKQPVAFWCNPISGHNTLYWYLQNLGQGPELLIRYENEEAVDDSQLPKDRFSAERLKGVDSTLKIQPAELGDSAVYLCASSPRLGHTGELFFGEGSRLTVL.

This rearrangement joins TRBV6-5 to TRBJ2-5; no definite D call. The germline V gene encodes CDR1 MNHEY and CDR2 SVGAGI. The CDR3 runs 15 residues. V was cut by 1 base and J by 0 bases, with 9 bases left in between. CDR3 sequence: CASSYFGANQETQYF. The CDR3 DNA reads TGTGCCAGCAGTTACTTTGGAGCAAACCAAGAGACCCAGTACTTC.

This chain links TRBV7-8 with TRBJ1-5; a possible D gene is TRBD1 (6 bases). V was pared by 5 bases and J by 5 bases, with 22 bases between. Germline lookup yields CDR1 SGHVS and CDR2 FQNEAQ. CDR3 size: 17 residues. DNA for the CDR3: TGTGCCAGCAGCCACGAACTGTGGCAGGGGAAGGATCAGCCCCAGCATTTT. Translated: CASSHELWQGKDQPQHF.